The sequence of this TCR beta chain was determined in a study of T cell repertoires in cytomegalovirus infection. On the study more broadly: TCR beta signatures that were public indicated CMV infection and matching HLA type. General observations from the study: HLA-C-restricted CMV clonotypes gave the most frequent clonotype in two of eight donors. The cumulative frequency of public TCR beta families distinguished individuals who carried CMV together with the relevant HLA.

A single record per CDR3 protein comes from TCRdb applying MiXCR to the reads. The data hold 250,000 to 300,000 distinct CDR3 sequences, with about 25% observed a single time. Germline lookup yields CDR1 SNHLY and CDR2 FYNNEI. The CDR3 is 15 amino acids. Between the trimmed V and J ends, which lost 10 bases and 7 bases, there was a span of 22 bases. This clonotype was counted a single time. Its antigen remains unknown. What was sequenced was PBMCs. The TCR was taken from a human donor in good health (CMV status not recorded). Some clones in this sample may be carry-over from other donors' samples. V is TRBV2 and J is TRBJ1-4, with D tentatively TRBD1 (5 bases). CDR3 region: CATMGGTASAEKLFF. CDR3 bases: TGTGCCACCATGGGGGGGACCGCCTCCGCTGAAAAACTGTTTTTT.